The 10 T cell receptor beta chains below all came from one sample that was sequenced in a study of blood T cell repertoires in COVID-19. The repertoire was sequenced with immunoSEQ multiplex PCR; TCRdb's copy has only in-frame clones and lacks some. The sample consists of about 200,000 clones, approximately 80% of them appearing once. Sequenced material: peripheral blood. These receptors originate from a man in his forties with acute or convalescent COVID-19.

J is TRBJ1-1 and V is TRBV20-1, with D unresolved. Germline V lookup: CDR1 DFQATT, CDR2 SNEGSKA (reference sequence). CDR3 length: 11 residues. V lost 2 bases to trimming and J lost 2 bases, with 3 bases between them. The CDR3: CSARQNTEAFF. CDR3 DNA: TGCAGTGCTAGACAAAACACTGAAGCTTTCTTT.

This clone was found once. The rearrangement links TRBV5-1 to TRBJ1-3, with 9 bases aligning to TRBD1. The CDR3 spans 15 residues. Trimming at V came to 1 base and at J to 4 bases, leaving 3 bases not matched to a gene. The V gene's germline CDR1 is SGHRS and CDR2 YFSETQ. The CDR3 DNA follows: TGCGCCAGCAGCTTGACACAGGGGGCCGGAAACACCATATATTTT. It yields the protein CASSLTQGAGNTIYF.

The chain joins TRBV6-5 to TRBJ1-1; possible D gene TRBD1, 6 bases. The CDR3 covers 14 residues. Trimming cost V 9 bases and J 0 bases, with 14 bases left between them. Germline V lookup: CDR1 MNHEY, CDR2 SVGAGI. CDR3 coding DNA: TGTGCCAGTCGTATCAGGGGTTTGAACACTGAAGCTTTCTTT. This gives the protein CASRIRGLNTEAFF.

This chain joins TRBV6-5 and TRBJ2-1; weak D call: TRBD2 (6 bases). CDR3 length: 13 amino acids. Looked up from germline, CDR1 is MNHEY and CDR2 is SVGAGI. Trimming shortened V by 6 bases and J by 9 bases, and 15 bases separated the two germline ends. In nucleotides, the CDR3 is TGTGCCAGCAGGACTAGTTTGGCAATTGAGCAGTTCTTC. This translates into CASRTSLAIEQFF.

The chain has TRBV5-5 and TRBJ2-3, with 9 bases fitting TRBD2. Germline V CDR1 and CDR2: SGHKS, YYEKEE (reference sequence). The CDR3 sequence is 15 residues long. Trimming cost V 0 bases and J 2 bases; bases outside gene matches: 1. CDR3 sequence: CASSLGLADTDTQYF. CDR3 DNA sequence: TGTGCCAGCAGCTTGGGACTAGCGGACACAGATACGCAGTATTTT.

CDR3: CASSEVSGDGTEAFF. The CDR3 coding sequence is TGCGCCAGCAGTGAGGTGTCAGGGGACGGGACTGAAGCTTTCTTT. The J gene is TRBJ1-1, the V gene TRBV10-1; tentative D call: TRBD1 (6 bases). The V gene lost 2 bases and the J gene lost 5 bases, with 15 bases spanning the gap. This CDR3 spans 15 amino acids. Germline V gene data show CDR1 as WNHNN and CDR2 as SYGVQD (reference sequence).

This chain links TRBV18 with TRBJ1-5; D is unclear. Germline CDR1 KGHSH, CDR2 LQKENI. The CDR3 has 14 residues. V gave up 3 bases and J gave up 4 bases, with 10 bases separating them. This CDR3 is CASSPTTGNQPQHF. The CDR3 bases are TGTGCCAGCTCACCGACGACGGGAAATCAGCCCCAGCATTTT.

This sequence joins TRBV7-2 and TRBJ2-7; 7 nucleotides align to TRBD2. V gave up 1 base and J gave up 5 bases; unmatched junction bases: 5. This CDR3 is 14 amino acids long. The germline V gene encodes CDR1 SGHTA and CDR2 FQGNSA. CDR3 sequence: CASSLVRTSHEQYF. Here the CDR3 DNA reads TGTGCCAGCAGCTTAGTTAGGACTAGTCACGAGCAGTACTTC.

The rearrangement joins TRBV30 to TRBJ2-4; D gene ambiguous. The germline V gene has CDR1 GTSNPN and CDR2 SVGIG (reference sequence). The CDR3 extends over 16 amino acids. Trimming took off 2 bases at V and 0 bases at J, with 14 bases between the two ends. The CDR3: CAWSPPYYVAKNIQYF. The CDR3 DNA reads TGTGCCTGGAGTCCCCCCTACTATGTAGCCAAAAACATTCAGTACTTC.

Only a few counts were recorded for this clone. V is TRBV2 and J is TRBJ1-2; 11 positions match TRBD1. Germline CDR1 reads SNHLY; CDR2 reads FYNNEI. This CDR3 is 12 amino acids long. The junction had 3 bases not matched to a gene; V was cut back by 8 bases and J by 7 bases. CDR3 in DNA: TGTGCCAGCCAGGACAGGGGGCCTGGCTACACCTTC. Amino acid sequence: CASQDRGPGYTF.